These 32 T cell receptor beta chains originate from one sample sequenced in a study of cytomegalovirus exposure and HLA in healthy donors. A multiplex PCR was run with 60 Vbeta primers and 13 Jbeta primers. TCRdb keeps only in-frame clones here, not all; method: immunoSEQ multiplex PCR. The sample includes 160,000 or so clones, 80% to 90% seen only once; the top ten take around 6.6%. The sample comprised PBMCs. Every receptor here comes from a man in his forties or fifties in good health and CMV-seropositive.

J is TRBJ2-3 and V is TRBV6-4; TRBD2 matches 10 bases. The J segment lost 2 bases and the V segment lost 6 bases, leaving 8 bases of the junction unmatched. Per germline, CDR1 MRHNA and CDR2 SNTAGT. The CDR3 has 16 residues. CDR3 DNA sequence: TGTGCCAGCAGCGTTACTAGCGGGACCCCCACAGATACGCAGTATTTT. This sequence encodes CASSVTSGTPTDTQYF.

J is TRBJ1-1 and V is TRBV5-5, with 7 bases that match TRBD1. Germline assignment: CDR1 SGHKS and CDR2 YYEKEE (reference sequence). J was trimmed by 1 base and V by 0 bases; bases with no gene match: 3. There are 15 residues in the CDR3. CDR3 in DNA: TGTGCCAGCAGCTTGGGTACAGGGGCGAACACTGAAGCTTTCTTT. Its protein is CASSLGTGANTEAFF.

The rearrangement joins TRBV7-2 to TRBJ2-3; 12 bases are a match to TRBD2. This CDR3 is built from 16 residues. From germline, CDR1 is SGHTA and CDR2 FQGNSA. The J segment lost 7 bases and the V segment lost 5 bases, leaving 10 bases of the junction unmatched. The CDR3 loop is CASSPGLAGRINTQYF. The CDR3 DNA reads TGTGCCAGCAGCCCTGGACTAGCGGGAAGGATAAATACGCAGTATTTT.

CDR3 DNA sequence: TGTGCCAGTAGTATAGAACTCGGGTACAATGAGCAGTTCTTC. Translated, it gives CASSIELGYNEQFF. The chain has TRBV19 and TRBJ2-1; no clear D gene. The CDR3 is 14 amino acids. V was pared by 0 bases and J by 4 bases, with 7 bases between. CDR1 is LNHDA, CDR2 SQIVND, per germline (reference sequence). Full variable domain (remainder filled in from reference TRBV19 and TRBJ2-1): DGGITQSPKYLFRKEGQNVTLSCEQNLNHDAMYWYRQDPGQGLRLIYYSQIVNDFQKGDIAEGYSVSREKKESFPLTVTSAQKNPTAFYLCASSIELGYNEQFFGPGTRLTVL.

The chain is built from TRBV5-6 and TRBJ2-7; 7 bases map to TRBD1. Germline values: CDR1 SGHDT, CDR2 YYEEEE. The V and J ends lost 3 bases and 6 bases, in that order; junction bases with no gene match: 6. The CDR3 sequence is 13 residues long. The CDR3 spells CASSWMTGSEQYV. CDR3 coding DNA: TGTGCCAGCAGCTGGATGACAGGGTCCGAGCAGTACGTC.

The chain combines TRBV6-5 with TRBJ2-3, with TRBD1 matching over 8 bases. In germline, CDR1 is MNHEY, CDR2 SVGAGI. This CDR3 has 15 amino acids. Germline trimming cut 6 bases from V and 6 bases from J; bases unmatched to any gene: 11. CDR3 residues: CASRFDRGALDTQYF. The CDR3 bases are TGTGCCAGCAGGTTCGACAGGGGTGCGTTGGATACGCAGTATTTT.

The chain combines TRBV6-5 with TRBJ2-3; 9 bases are shared with TRBD1. There are 14 residues in the CDR3. Germline CDR1 and CDR2: MNHEY and SVGAGI. J was trimmed by 6 bases and V by 6 bases; bases with no gene match: 7. CDR3 coding DNA: TGTGCCAGCAGCCCCGGACAGGGGTGGGATACGCAGTATTTT. Translated: CASSPGQGWDTQYF.

The CDR3 spells CASSRWTGRAFF. CDR3 bases: TGTGCCAGCAGCCGTTGGACAGGGCGGGCTTTCTTT. This chain uses TRBV7-9 with TRBJ1-1, with 8 bases that match TRBD1. Germline V gene lookup returns CDR1 SEHNR and CDR2 FQNEAQ (reference sequence). CDR3 length: 12 residues. Germline trimming cut 5 bases from V and 11 bases from J; bases unmatched to any gene: 7.

The DNA for the CDR3 is TGCGCCAGCAGCCGGGGCGGGGGGGATACGCAGTATTTT. Amino acid sequence: CASSRGGGDTQYF. The chain joins TRBV5-1 to TRBJ2-3; 8 bases map to TRBD2. The germline V gene has CDR1 SGHRS and CDR2 YFSETQ. The V and J ends lost 4 bases and 6 bases, in that order; junction bases with no gene match: 4. The CDR3 is 13 amino acids.

The J gene is TRBJ2-4, the V gene TRBV5-1; 7 bases are shared with TRBD1. The CDR3 totals 12 residues. The V gene end was trimmed by 7 bases and the J gene end by 8 bases; junction bases not matched to a gene: 6. Germline V lookup: CDR1 SGHRS, CDR2 YFSETQ. This CDR3 is CASWDREDIQYF. In nucleotides, the CDR3 is TGCGCCAGCTGGGACAGAGAGGACATTCAGTACTTC.

This clone appeared a single time. This chain links TRBV12-5 with TRBJ2-1; 12 positions agree with TRBD2. The trim removed 5 bases at V and 8 bases at J, leaving 10 bases unmatched. The CDR3 extends over 16 amino acids. CDR1 LGHNT and CDR2 FRNRAP come from the germline V gene. The CDR3 reads CASGVRTSGAGYEQFF. The CDR3 DNA reads TGTGCTAGTGGTGTCAGGACTAGCGGGGCGGGGTATGAGCAGTTCTTC. The full variable domain, in which reference TRBV12-5 and TRBJ2-1 provide the parts outside the CDR3, is DARVTQTPRHKVTEMGQEVTMRCQPILGHNTVFWYRQTMMQGLELLAYFRNRAPLDDSGMPKDRFSAEMPDATLATLKIQPSEPRDSAVYFCASGVRTSGAGYEQFFGPGTRLTVL.

The chain recombines TRBV5-6 with TRBJ1-1, with a weak D call TRBD1 (6 bases). The CDR3 sequence is 15 residues long. V gave up 0 bases and J gave up 1 base, with 10 bases separating them. Germline V gene data show CDR1 as SGHDT and CDR2 as YYEEEE. CDR3 sequence: CASSLGSGANTEAFF. CDR3 coding DNA: TGTGCCAGCAGCTTGGGGTCAGGGGCGAACACTGAAGCTTTCTTT. Combining the CDR3 with reference TRBV5-6 and TRBJ1-1 gives the whole variable domain DAGVTQSPTHLIKTRGQQVTLRCSPKSGHDTVSWYQQALGQGPQFIFQYYEEEERQRGNFPDRFSGHQFPNYSSELNVNALLLGDSALYLCASSLGSGANTEAFFGQGTRLTVV.

The rearrangement links TRBV5-6 to TRBJ1-3, with TRBD1 as a possible D gene (6 bases). This CDR3 contains 15 residues. Per the germline V gene, CDR1 is SGHDT and CDR2 is YYEEEE. Between the trimmed V and J ends, which lost 0 bases and 0 bases, there was a span of 7 bases. The CDR3 protein is CASSLGTVSGNTIYF. CDR3 DNA: TGTGCCAGCAGCTTGGGGACAGTCTCTGGAAACACCATATATTTT.

The chain joins TRBV5-4 to TRBJ2-1; 10 nucleotides agree with TRBD2. This CDR3 contains 16 residues. With V trimmed by 0 bases and J by 2 bases, 2 bases remained unmatched. Germline V lookup: CDR1 SGHNT, CDR2 YYREEE (reference sequence). The CDR3 coding sequence is TGTGCCAGCAGCTTGGGTAGCGGGGGGACCTACAATGAGCAGTTCTTC. Protein sequence: CASSLGSGGTYNEQFF.

The J gene is TRBJ2-5, the V gene TRBV7-2; unclear D gene. Per germline, CDR1 SGHTA and CDR2 FQGNSA. The CDR3 consists of 14 residues. Trimming stripped 5 bases from V and 5 bases from J, with 15 bases between. The CDR3 coding sequence is TGTGCCAGCAGCCGCGGTTTGTTCGGGGAGACCCAGTACTTC. It encodes CASSRGLFGETQYF.

V and J are TRBV5-1 and TRBJ2-1, with 11 bases identical to TRBD2. The germline V gene has CDR1 SGHRS and CDR2 YFSETQ. Losses at the gene ends were 4 bases for V and 6 bases for J; bases not matched to a gene: 9. There are 16 residues in the CDR3. The CDR3 DNA reads TGCGCCAGCAGCCCCTATAGCGGGGGGGCCCCCAATGAGCAGTTCTTC. This gives the protein CASSPYSGGAPNEQFF.

The rearrangement joins TRBV23-1 to TRBJ2-7; 7 nucleotides match TRBD1. TRBV23-1 is an open reading frame whose function is uncertain. The CDR3 runs to 11 residues. DNA for the CDR3: TGCGCTAGCCAGGGGGTCTGGGAGCAGTACTTC. Protein product: CASQGVWEQYF.

The chain has TRBV7-9 and TRBJ2-7; D gene ambiguous. The CDR3 covers 14 residues. Germline values: CDR1 SEHNR, CDR2 FQNEAQ (reference sequence). V was trimmed by 0 bases and J by 3 bases, leaving 9 bases between them. The CDR3 nucleotides are TGTGCCAGCAGCTTAGCGAGAGAAAGCTACGAGCAGTACTTC. It yields the protein CASSLARESYEQYF. Filled out from reference TRBV7-9 and TRBJ2-7, the complete variable domain reads DTGVSQNPRHKITKRGQNVTFRCDPISEHNRLYWYRQTLGQGPEFLTYFQNEAQLEKSRLLSDRFSAERPKGSFSTLEIQRTEQGDSAMYLCASSLARESYEQYFGPGTRLTVT.

In its sample, this clone was seen once. This chain links TRBV4-1 with TRBJ2-3, with 7 bases lining up with TRBD2. Germline V CDR1 and CDR2: MGHRA, YSYEKL. Unmatched junction bases numbered 4, after V lost 2 bases and J lost 2 bases. The CDR3 consists of 15 residues. The CDR3 sequence is CASSQLAVDTDTQYF. CDR3 DNA sequence: TGCGCCAGCAGCCAACTAGCGGTGGACACAGATACGCAGTATTTT.

The V and J genes are TRBV27 and TRBJ2-1; 12 nucleotides agree with TRBD1. Germline CDR1 and CDR2: MNHEY and SMNVEV (reference sequence). V trimming: 4 bases; J trimming: 6 bases; junction bases outside the gene matches: 13. CDR3 size: 18 residues. CDR3 nucleotide sequence: TGTGCCAGCAGTTCGGGACAGGGGGCAATATTCCTTGGCAATGAGCAGTTCTTC. Protein product: CASSSGQGAIFLGNEQFF.

This clone was seen only once. CDR3 nucleotide sequence: TGTGCCAGCAGTCCACGGACAGGGGACTACCAAGAGACCCAGTACTTC. Translating it yields CASSPRTGDYQETQYF. This rearrangement joins TRBV25-1 to TRBJ2-5, with 9 bases fitting TRBD1. The CDR3 loop spans 16 amino acids. After removal of 5 bases from V and 0 bases from J, the junction contained 7 bases not matched to a gene. Germline V gene data show CDR1 as MGHDK and CDR2 as SYGVNS.

The chain carries TRBV2 and TRBJ2-1; 10 nucleotides align to TRBD1. The CDR3 extends over 14 amino acids. In germline, CDR1 is SNHLY, CDR2 FYNNEI. With 8 bases clipped from V and 8 bases from J, the junction kept 9 bases outside the gene matches. In nucleotides, the CDR3 is TGTGCCAGCGGTCCGGGACAGGGGTCGGATGAGCAGTTCTTC. Protein product: CASGPGQGSDEQFF.

This clone appeared a single time. V usage is TRBV7-9 and J usage is TRBJ1-1; possibly TRBD1 for D (6 bases). Trimming took off 8 bases at V and 2 bases at J, with 15 bases between the two ends. From germline, CDR1 is SEHNR and CDR2 FQNEAQ (reference sequence). CDR3 size: 14 residues. The CDR3 protein is CASGDRLPNTEAFF. The DNA of the CDR3 is TGTGCCAGCGGTGACAGGTTGCCAAACACTGAAGCTTTCTTT.

There are a few counts of this clone. CDR3 coding DNA: TGTGCCAGCAGCTTATCCCGACAGGGGTTGGGAGCTGGAAACACCATATATTTT. It is translated as CASSLSRQGLGAGNTIYF. The chain employs TRBV7-2 and TRBJ1-3, with 8 bases aligning to TRBD1. The V segment lost 2 bases and the J segment 2 bases; nucleotides outside the gene matches: 11. This CDR3 is built from 18 residues. CDR1 is SGHTA and CDR2 is FQGNSA in the germline V gene.

The rearrangement joins TRBV5-1 to TRBJ1-2, with D uncertain. The V gene lost 4 bases and the J gene lost 7 bases, with 11 bases spanning the gap. CDR1 is SGHRS and CDR2 is YFSETQ in the germline V gene. This CDR3 is 12 amino acids long. The CDR3 nucleotides read TGCGCCAGCAGCCCTTCAGCGGGTGGCTACACCTTC. This translates into CASSPSAGGYTF.

The chain employs TRBV2 and TRBJ1-5; weak D call: TRBD1 (6 bases). Germline loops: CDR1 SNHLY, CDR2 FYNNEI. The CDR3 consists of 18 residues. Between the trimmed V and J ends, which lost 0 bases and 2 bases, there was a span of 17 bases. The CDR3 sequence is CASSEAINRVRGNQPQHF. The CDR3 DNA reads TGTGCCAGCAGTGAAGCCATCAACAGGGTGAGGGGCAATCAGCCCCAGCATTTT.

This clone was seen a single time. J is TRBJ2-4 and V is TRBV19, with TRBD2 matching 13 bases. Germline-derived CDR1 and CDR2 are LNHDA and SQIVND (reference sequence). This CDR3 has 16 amino acids. V lost 3 bases to trimming and J lost 6 bases; unmatched junction nucleotides: 5. The CDR3 region has the DNA TGTGCCAGTAGTATGACTAGCGGGGGGATAGCAAACATTCAGTACTTC. It encodes CASSMTSGGIANIQYF.

CDR3 amino acids: CASSYLGQGTSTEAFF. CDR3 in DNA: TGTGCCAGCAGTTACCTTGGACAGGGGACGTCCACTGAAGCTTTCTTT. The chain recombines TRBV6-5 with TRBJ1-1; 9 bases agree with TRBD1. This CDR3 region has 16 residues. V lost 2 bases to trimming and J lost 4 bases; unmatched junction nucleotides: 8. From germline, CDR1 is MNHEY and CDR2 SVGAGI.

The CDR3 sequence is CASSRDFKGEQYF. Here the CDR3 DNA reads TGTGCCAGCAGCCGGGACTTCAAAGGCGAGCAGTACTTC. The chain combines TRBV6-5 with TRBJ2-7; the D gene is possibly TRBD2 (6 bases). V was cut by 6 bases and J by 6 bases, with 15 bases left in between. The length of the CDR3 is 13 residues. In germline, CDR1 is MNHEY, CDR2 SVGAGI.

This clone was observed a single time. V usage is TRBV4-1 and J usage is TRBJ2-7, with D perhaps matching TRBD2 (5 bases). Germline V gene sequence: CDR1 MGHRA, CDR2 YSYEKL. Trimming shortened V by 1 base and J by 6 bases, and 13 bases separated the two germline ends. The CDR3 consists of 14 residues. The CDR3 loop is CASSQGYGIGEQYV. As DNA, the CDR3 is TGCGCCAGCAGCCAAGGTTACGGGATAGGCGAGCAGTACGTC.

CDR3 residues: CASSGGNRGQETQYF. The CDR3 nucleotides read TGTGCCAGCAGCGGCGGGAACAGGGGGCAAGAGACCCAGTACTTC. The chain is built from TRBV11-1 and TRBJ2-5; TRBD1 aligns across 8 bases. Trimming cost V 5 bases and J 2 bases; bases outside gene matches: 7. The CDR3 has 15 amino acids. From germline, CDR1 is SGHAT and CDR2 FQDESV (reference sequence).

The chain carries TRBV7-3 and TRBJ2-2, with 8 nucleotides matching TRBD1. Germline-derived CDR1 and CDR2 are SGHTA and FQGTGA. Trimming cost V 3 bases and J 5 bases; bases outside gene matches: 11. The CDR3 is 17 amino acids. As DNA, the CDR3 is TGTGCCAGCAGCTTGGCCCTTGGACAGGGCGGGACCGGGGAGCTGTTTTTT. Protein: CASSLALGQGGTGELFF.